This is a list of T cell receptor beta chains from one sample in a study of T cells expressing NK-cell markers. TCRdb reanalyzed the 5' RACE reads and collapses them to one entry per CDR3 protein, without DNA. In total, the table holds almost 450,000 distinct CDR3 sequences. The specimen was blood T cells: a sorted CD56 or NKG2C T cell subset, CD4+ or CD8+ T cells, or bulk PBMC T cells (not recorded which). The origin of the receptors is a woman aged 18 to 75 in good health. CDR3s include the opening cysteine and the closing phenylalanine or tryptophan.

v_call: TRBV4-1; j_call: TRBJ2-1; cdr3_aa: CASSDRTSGGANEQFF
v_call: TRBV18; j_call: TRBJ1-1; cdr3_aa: CASSPPIGGHVEAFF
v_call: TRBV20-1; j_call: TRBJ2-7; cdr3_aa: CSAITGTGTYEQYF
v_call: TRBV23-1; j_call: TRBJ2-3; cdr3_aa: CASSHPLSRSSTDTQYF
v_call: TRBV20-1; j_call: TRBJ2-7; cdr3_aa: CSAGRDWVYEQYF
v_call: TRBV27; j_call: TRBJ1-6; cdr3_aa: CASSLSWFGAAYNSPLHF
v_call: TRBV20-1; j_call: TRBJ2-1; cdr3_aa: CSARDRGTPSPEQFF
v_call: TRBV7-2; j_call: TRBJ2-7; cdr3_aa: CASSLGTSGSYEQYF
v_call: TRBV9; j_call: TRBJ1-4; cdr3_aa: CASSLGGRDNEKLFF
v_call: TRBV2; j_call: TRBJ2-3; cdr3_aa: CASSEAPGRGTDTQYF
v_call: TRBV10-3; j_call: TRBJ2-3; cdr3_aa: CAISEERIESDTQYF
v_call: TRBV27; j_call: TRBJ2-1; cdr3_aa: CASSSLYEQFF
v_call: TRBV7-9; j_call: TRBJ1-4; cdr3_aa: CASSLGHPNEKLFF
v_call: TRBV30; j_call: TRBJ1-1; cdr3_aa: CAWSRGGVPNTEAFF
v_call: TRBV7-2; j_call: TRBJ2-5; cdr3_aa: CASSLRGQGLRETQYF
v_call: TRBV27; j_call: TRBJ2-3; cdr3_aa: CASSFRRTATSTDTQYF
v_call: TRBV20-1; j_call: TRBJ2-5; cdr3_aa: CSPQLTGGRVETQYF
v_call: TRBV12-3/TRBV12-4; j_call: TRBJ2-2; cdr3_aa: CASSSSGSSQLFF
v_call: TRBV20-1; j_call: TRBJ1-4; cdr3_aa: CSAPDRTAATNEKLFF
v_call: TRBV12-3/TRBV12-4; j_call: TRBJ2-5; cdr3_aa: CASSTAVGGQETQYF
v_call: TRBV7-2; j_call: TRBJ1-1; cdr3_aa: CASSFLGTGNTEAFF
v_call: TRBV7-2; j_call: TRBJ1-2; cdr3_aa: CASSLGGTFGGYTF
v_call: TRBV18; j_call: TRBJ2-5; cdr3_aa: CASSPPTSGGQETQYF
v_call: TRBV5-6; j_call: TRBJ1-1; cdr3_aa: CASSSGAGAFF
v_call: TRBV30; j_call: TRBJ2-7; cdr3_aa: CACPGGTGEQYF
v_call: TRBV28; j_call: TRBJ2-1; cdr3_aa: CASSSSGQGDCNEQFF
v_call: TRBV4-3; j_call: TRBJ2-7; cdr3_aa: CASSQDGREIDEQYF
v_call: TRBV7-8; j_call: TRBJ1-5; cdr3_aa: CASSPKGWDSDQPQHF
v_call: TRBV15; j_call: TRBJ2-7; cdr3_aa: CATTPGAGGGEQYF
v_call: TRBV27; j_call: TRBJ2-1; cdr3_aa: CASSFNGPGNEQFF
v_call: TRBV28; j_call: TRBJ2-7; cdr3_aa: CARSAAGTSFSRQYF
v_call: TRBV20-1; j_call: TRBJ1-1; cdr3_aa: CSYRLANTEAFF
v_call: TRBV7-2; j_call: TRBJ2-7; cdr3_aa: CASSPDRNRYEQYF
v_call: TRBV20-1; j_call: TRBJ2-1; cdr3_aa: CSARVGRAYNEQFF
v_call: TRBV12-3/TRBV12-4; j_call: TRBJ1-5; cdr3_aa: CASSLAGWDNQPQHF
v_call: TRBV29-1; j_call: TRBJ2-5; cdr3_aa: CSVDSTGQETQYF
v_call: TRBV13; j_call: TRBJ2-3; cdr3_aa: CASRKWGGTDTQYF
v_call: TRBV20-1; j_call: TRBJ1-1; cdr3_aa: CSASGTADTEAFF
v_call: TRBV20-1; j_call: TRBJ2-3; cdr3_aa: CSAEGTSTDTQYF
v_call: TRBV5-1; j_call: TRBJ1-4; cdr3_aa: CARPGRSPPNEKLFF
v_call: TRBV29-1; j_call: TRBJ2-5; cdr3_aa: CSVVGGQRDRETQYF
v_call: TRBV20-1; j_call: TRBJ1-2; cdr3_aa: CSARGNTYGYTF
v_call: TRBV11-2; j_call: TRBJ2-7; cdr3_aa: CASSLSGGKETYEQYF
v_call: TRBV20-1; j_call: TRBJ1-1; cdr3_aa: CSARGANRKGNTEAFF
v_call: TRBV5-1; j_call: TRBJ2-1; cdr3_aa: CASSPEPEGGDEQFF
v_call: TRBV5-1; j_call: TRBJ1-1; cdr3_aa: CASSLEPDTEAFF
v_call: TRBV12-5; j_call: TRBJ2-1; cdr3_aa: CASGSGTGSYNEQFF
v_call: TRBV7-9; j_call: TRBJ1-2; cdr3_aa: CASDRAGYGYTF
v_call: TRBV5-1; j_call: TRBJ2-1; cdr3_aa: CASTPTDSYNEQFF
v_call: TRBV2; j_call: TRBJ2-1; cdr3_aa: CASKPGLAGGPLFF
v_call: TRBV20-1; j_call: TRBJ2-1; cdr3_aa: CSARGGLLYNEQFF
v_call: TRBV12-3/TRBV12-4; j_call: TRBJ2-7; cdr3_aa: CASSVRGAYEQYF
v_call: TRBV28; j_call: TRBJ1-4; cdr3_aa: CASSLSGDATNEKLFF
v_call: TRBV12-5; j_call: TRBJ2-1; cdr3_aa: CASGLGGSGSAYNEQFF
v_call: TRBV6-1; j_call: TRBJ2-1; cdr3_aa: CASRGPGTSSYNEQFF